The sequence of this T cell receptor beta chain was determined in a study of blood T cells in healthy people across ages. This clonotype was observed at least ten times. The antigen is unknown. The CDR3 covers 14 residues. V shed 6 bases and J 8 bases; nucleotides not matched to a gene: 10. Study-level results: It was found that TCR beta diversity correlated strongly with the percentage of naive T cells.

A J-beta primer mix and a sample-barcoded 5' primer were used in a second PCR of about 7 to 12 cycles. Sequencing of every sample gave 3 million or more CDR3-containing paired-end reads. TCRdb re-called the 5' RACE reads through MiXCR, storing one row per CDR3 protein. This table holds 550,000 to 650,000 distinct CDR3 sequences, approximately 30% found once. Per-sample yields of isolated PBMCs were at least 7 million. The chain recombines TRBV12-3 or TRBV12-4 with TRBJ1-2, with 9 bases aligning to TRBD1. Sequenced: blood. The clonotype was recovered from a woman aged 80 or over in good health. CDR3 amino acids: CASRMGQGSSGYTF. CDR3 nucleotides: TGTGCCAGCAGGATGGGACAGGGCTCCTCCGGCTACACCTTC.